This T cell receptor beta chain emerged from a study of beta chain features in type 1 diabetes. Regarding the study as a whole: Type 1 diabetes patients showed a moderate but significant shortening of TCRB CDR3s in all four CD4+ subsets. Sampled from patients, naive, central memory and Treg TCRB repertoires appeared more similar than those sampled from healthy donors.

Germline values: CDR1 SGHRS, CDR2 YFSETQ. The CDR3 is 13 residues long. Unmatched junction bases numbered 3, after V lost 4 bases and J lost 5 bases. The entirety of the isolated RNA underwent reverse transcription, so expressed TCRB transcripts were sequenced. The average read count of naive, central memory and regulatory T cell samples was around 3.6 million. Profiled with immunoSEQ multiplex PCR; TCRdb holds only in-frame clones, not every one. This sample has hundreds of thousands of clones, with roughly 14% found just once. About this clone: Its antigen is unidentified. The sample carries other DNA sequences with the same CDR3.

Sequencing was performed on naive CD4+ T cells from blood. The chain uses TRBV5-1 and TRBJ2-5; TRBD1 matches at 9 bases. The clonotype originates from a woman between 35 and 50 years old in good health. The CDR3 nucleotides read TGCGCCAGCAGCACAGGGGGCGGTGAGACCCAGTACTTC. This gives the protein CASSTGGGETQYF. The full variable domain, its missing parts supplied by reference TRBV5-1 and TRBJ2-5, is KAGVTQTPRYLIKTRGQQVTLSCSPISGHRSVSWYQQTPGQGLQFLFEYFSETQRNKGNFPGRFSGRQFSNSRSEMNVSTLELGDSALYLCASSTGGGETQYFGPGTRLLVL.